These 15 T cell receptor beta chains were sequenced from one sample in a study of Ad26.COV2.S vaccination and SARS-CoV-2 variants. The protocol was immunoSEQ multiplex PCR, while the TCRdb copy is restricted to in-frame clones and leaves out a portion. Of about 180,000 clones listed, approximately 88% are singletons. The sequencing used peripheral blood, collected after recovery from COVID-19. These receptors were collected from a human donor who had recovered from COVID-19.

This chain uses TRBV27 with TRBJ1-2, with D possibly matching TRBD1 (5 bases). Per germline, CDR1 MNHEY and CDR2 SMNVEV (reference sequence). Trimming shortened V by 3 bases and J by 3 bases, and 11 bases separated the two germline ends. This CDR3 has 14 amino acids. This CDR3 is CASSFSPGDYGYTF. In nucleotides, the CDR3 is TGTGCCAGCAGTTTCTCTCCGGGGGACTATGGCTACACCTTC.

This CDR3 is CASSVGGAQGEAFF. The CDR3 nucleotides read TGTGCCAGCAGCGTGGGTGGGGCGCAGGGTGAAGCTTTCTTT. The chain couples TRBV9 to TRBJ1-1; perhaps TRBD1 as D (5 bases). The germline CDR1 and CDR2 sequences are SGDLS and YYNGEE. V shed 2 bases and J shed 7 bases, with 15 bases lying between them. There are 14 residues in the CDR3.

This chain joins TRBV23-1 and TRBJ2-4, with unresolved D. TRBV23-1 carries the ORF label, with uncertain function. V was cut by 0 bases and J by 1 base, with 13 bases left in between. The CDR3 runs 17 residues. CDR3 sequence: CASSQSRQTRAKNIQYF. CDR3 sequence (DNA): TGCGCCAGCAGTCAATCGAGGCAGACTCGGGCCAAAAACATTCAGTACTTC.

On this clone: The junction shows a germline mismatch at one end, possibly a read error. V usage is TRBV10-3 and J usage is TRBJ2-1; D may be TRBD2 (5 bases). CDR1 is ENHRY and CDR2 is SYGVKD in the germline V gene. The CDR3 contains 13 residues. The CDR3 protein is CAISESPGNGQFF. CDR3 coding DNA: TGTGCCATCAGTGAGTCACCGGGAAATGGGCAGTTCTTC.

V and J are TRBV4-2 and TRBJ2-3, with TRBD2 identical over 7 bases. Germline trimming cut 4 bases from V and 4 bases from J; bases unmatched to any gene: 11. This CDR3 spans 16 amino acids. Germline V gene lookup returns CDR1 LGHNA and CDR2 YNFKEQ. The CDR3 sequence is CASSLSGGSASDTQYF. CDR3 DNA: TGTGCCAGCAGCCTTTCGGGCGGGAGTGCGTCAGATACGCAGTATTTT.

A note on this clone: One end of the junction varies from germline; a read error may be responsible. Other DNA variants within this sample encode the same CDR3. The V gene is TRBV27, the J gene TRBJ2-7, with no clear D. The CDR3 loop spans 14 amino acids. CDR1 MNHEY and CDR2 SMNVEV come from the germline V gene (reference sequence). CDR3 nucleotide sequence: TGTGCTAGCACCCGATCCTCGGGTTACTACGAGCAGTACTTC. Its translation is CASTRSSGYYEQYF.

The chain is built from TRBV19 and TRBJ2-1, with 8 bases lining up with TRBD1. Germline trimming cut 1 base from V and 7 bases from J; bases unmatched to any gene: 9. This CDR3 is built from 16 residues. Germline V lookup: CDR1 LNHDA, CDR2 SQIVND (reference sequence). CDR3 nucleotide sequence: TGTGCCAGTAGTATAGCCCAGGGGGCTTTTGGAAATGAGCAGTTCTTC. Translating gives CASSIAQGAFGNEQFF.

The CDR3 reads CASSAVTWSGRVGQETQYF. For the CDR3, the DNA is TGTGCCAGCAGCGCCGTGACTTGGAGCGGGAGGGTTGGCCAAGAGACCCAGTACTTC. This chain connects TRBV5-6 to TRBJ2-5; 10 positions match TRBD2. V lost 4 bases to trimming and J lost 1 base; unmatched junction nucleotides: 16. CDR3 size: 19 residues. Germline V gene data show CDR1 as SGHDT and CDR2 as YYEEEE.

This clone has a single count. V gene TRBV9 combines with J gene TRBJ2-7; 10 bases map to TRBD1. The CDR3 has 14 residues. V lost 0 bases to trimming and J lost 7 bases; unmatched junction nucleotides: 4. Per the germline V gene, CDR1 is SGDLS and CDR2 is YYNGEE. The CDR3 region is CASSVVPGQGEQYF. CDR3 sequence (DNA): TGTGCCAGCAGCGTAGTCCCGGGACAGGGGGAGCAGTACTTC. Based on the CDR3 plus reference TRBV9 and TRBJ2-7, the full variable domain is DSGVTQTPKHLITATGQRVTLRCSPRSGDLSVYWYQQSLDQGLQFLIQYYNGEERAKGNILERFSAQQFPDLHSELNLSSLELGDSALYFCASSVVPGQGEQYFGPGTRLTVT.

The genes are TRBV30 and TRBJ2-2; no clear D. The CDR3 consists of 10 residues. The V end lost 2 bases, the J end lost 9 bases, and 4 bases lay between the germline ends. Germline assignment: CDR1 GTSNPN and CDR2 SVGIG (reference sequence). In DNA form, the CDR3 reads TGTGCCTGGAGTCACCGGGAGCTGTTTTTT. This encodes CAWSHRELFF.

V is TRBV5-4 and J is TRBJ1-2; TRBD1 matches 11 bases. This CDR3 contains 16 residues. Germline trimming cut 4 bases from V and 7 bases from J; bases unmatched to any gene: 12. CDR1 is SGHNT, CDR2 YYREEE, per germline (reference sequence). CDR3 residues: CASSPDRGRASGGYTF. CDR3 nucleotide sequence: TGTGCCAGCAGCCCGGACAGGGGGCGGGCCTCGGGTGGCTACACCTTC.

The chain links TRBV9 to TRBJ2-7, with a possible D match to TRBD1 (5 bases). The CDR3 extends over 14 amino acids. V gave up 0 bases and J gave up 1 base, with 8 bases separating them. Germline V CDR1 and CDR2: SGDLS, YYNGEE. The CDR3 bases are TGTGCCAGCAGCGTAGATACAGGTTCCTACGAGCAGTACTTC. The encoded protein is CASSVDTGSYEQYF.

This rearrangement joins TRBV7-3 to TRBJ1-2, with D unclear. The length of the CDR3 is 13 residues. V lost 6 bases and J 5 bases, leaving 13 bases between the germline ends. CDR1 and CDR2 from the germline V gene are SGHTA and FQGTGA. CDR3 sequence reads: CASSPGLGYGYTF. The CDR3 nucleotides are TGTGCCAGCAGTCCCGGGCTAGGGTATGGCTACACCTTC.

The V and J genes are TRBV5-4 and TRBJ2-7; 11 bases match TRBD2. Per the germline V gene, CDR1 is SGHNT and CDR2 is YYREEE (reference sequence). The V and J ends lost 4 bases and 2 bases, in that order; junction bases with no gene match: 8. This CDR3 is 16 amino acids long. CDR3 sequence reads: CASSPFKTSGTYEQYF. CDR3 in DNA: TGTGCCAGCAGCCCGTTCAAGACTAGCGGGACCTACGAGCAGTACTTC.

This chain joins TRBV6-5 and TRBJ1-5; D is perhaps TRBD1 (6 bases). Germline assignment: CDR1 MNHEY and CDR2 SVGAGI. CDR3 size: 14 residues. Trimming shortened V by 8 bases and J by 1 base, and 12 bases separated the two germline ends. CDR3 sequence (DNA): TGTGCCAGCTCCTACAGGGAAAGCAATCAGCCCCAGCATTTT. It specifies CASSYRESNQPQHF.